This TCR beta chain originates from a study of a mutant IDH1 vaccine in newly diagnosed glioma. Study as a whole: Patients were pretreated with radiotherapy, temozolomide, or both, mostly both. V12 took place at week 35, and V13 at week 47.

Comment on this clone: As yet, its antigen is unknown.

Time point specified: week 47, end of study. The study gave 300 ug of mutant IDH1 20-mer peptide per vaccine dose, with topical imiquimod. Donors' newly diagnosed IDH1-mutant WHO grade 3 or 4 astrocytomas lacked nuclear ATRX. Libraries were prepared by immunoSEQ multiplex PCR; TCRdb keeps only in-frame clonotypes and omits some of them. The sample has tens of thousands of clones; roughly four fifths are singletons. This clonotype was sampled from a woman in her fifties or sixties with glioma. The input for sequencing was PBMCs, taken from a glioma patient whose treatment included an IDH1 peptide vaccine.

Here the CDR3 DNA reads TGTGCCAGCAGTTACCTCGGGTTGAACACTGAAGCTTTCTTT. Protein sequence: CASSYLGLNTEAFF. The chain joins TRBV6-6 to TRBJ1-1; D unresolved. CDR1 and CDR2 from the germline V gene are MNHNY and SVGAGI (reference sequence). V was cut by 2 bases and J by 0 bases, with 7 bases left in between. The CDR3 consists of 14 residues.